The text below deals with one T cell receptor (beta chain). The CDR3 is 17 residues long. The germline CDR1 and CDR2 sequences are LGHDT and YNNKEL (reference sequence). With 0 bases clipped from V and 5 bases from J, the junction kept 8 bases outside the gene matches. The data originate from a study of blood T cell repertoires in COVID-19. Background on the study: COVID-19 samples, acute and convalescent, were from the United States, Italy and Spain. The cDNA or gDNA used as material had been derived from T cells, B-cell-depleted T cells, or PBMCs.

Authors' analysis steps: Reference gene primer amplification in the assay estimated nucleated cell counts. The table came from immunoSEQ multiplex PCR; TCRdb's copy has only in-frame clones and leaves some out. That table supplies the V and J calls and clone size; D and trimming were determined from the DNA. This sample has some 250,000 clones; 82% occur once, and the top ten carry 3.1%. The chain joins TRBV3-1 (or the pseudogene TRBV3-2) to TRBJ1-4, with 8 bases that match TRBD1. The TCR originated in a young woman with acute or convalescent COVID-19. Sequenced material: peripheral blood. CDR3 sequence (DNA): TGTGCCAGCAGCCAAGATCTAGGACAGGGTAGGAATGAAAAACTGTTTTTT. Its protein product is CASSQDLGQGRNEKLFF.